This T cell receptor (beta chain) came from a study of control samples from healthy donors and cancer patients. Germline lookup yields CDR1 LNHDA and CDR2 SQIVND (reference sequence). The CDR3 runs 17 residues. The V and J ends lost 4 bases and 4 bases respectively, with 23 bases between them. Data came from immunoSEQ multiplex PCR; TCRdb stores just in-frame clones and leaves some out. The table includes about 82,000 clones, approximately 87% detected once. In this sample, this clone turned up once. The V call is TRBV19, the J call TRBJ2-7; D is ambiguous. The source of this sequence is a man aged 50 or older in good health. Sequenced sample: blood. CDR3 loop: CASSTSLMSTKPYEQYF. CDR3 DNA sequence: TGTGCCAGTAGTACCTCACTTATGTCGACAAAACCTTACGAGCAGTACTTC.